The T cell receptor (beta chain) under discussion was sequenced for a study of neoadjuvant anti-PD-1 for oral cavity cancer. Germline V lookup: CDR1 SGHRS, CDR2 YFSETQ. Trimming pared 5 bases from V and 1 base from J, leaving 16 bases between. The length of the CDR3 is 15 residues. Libraries were prepared by immunoSEQ multiplex PCR; TCRdb keeps only in-frame clonotypes and omits some of them. Found here are 6,500 to 7,500 clones, under 55% of them singletons; the top ten hold more than 25%. In its sample, this clone is large. The chain has TRBV5-1 and TRBJ2-7, with TRBD2 as a possible D gene (5 bases). The sequencing used tumor tissue, collected before nivolumab (anti-PD-1) treatment. The clonotype was recovered from a person between 40 and 80 years old with oral cavity squamous cell carcinoma. The DNA of the CDR3 is TGCGCCAGCAGAGTATCGAGCCGGACTTCCTACGAGCAGTACTTC. It encodes CASRVSSRTSYEQYF.